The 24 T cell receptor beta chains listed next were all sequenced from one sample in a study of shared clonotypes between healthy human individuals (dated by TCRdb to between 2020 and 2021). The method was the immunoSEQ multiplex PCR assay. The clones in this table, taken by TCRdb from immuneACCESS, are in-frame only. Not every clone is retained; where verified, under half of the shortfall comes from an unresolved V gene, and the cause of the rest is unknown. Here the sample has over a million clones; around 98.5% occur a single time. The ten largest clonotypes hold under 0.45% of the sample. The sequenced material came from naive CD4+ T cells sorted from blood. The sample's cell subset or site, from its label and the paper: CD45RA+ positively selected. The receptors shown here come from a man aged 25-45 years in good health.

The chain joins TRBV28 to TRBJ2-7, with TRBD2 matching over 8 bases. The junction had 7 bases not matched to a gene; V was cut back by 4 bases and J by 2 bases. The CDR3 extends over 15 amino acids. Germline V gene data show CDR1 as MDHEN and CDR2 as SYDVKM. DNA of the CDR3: TGTGCCAGCAGTTCCCCGATAGCGGGAACCTACGAGCAGTACTTC. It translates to CASSSPIAGTYEQYF.

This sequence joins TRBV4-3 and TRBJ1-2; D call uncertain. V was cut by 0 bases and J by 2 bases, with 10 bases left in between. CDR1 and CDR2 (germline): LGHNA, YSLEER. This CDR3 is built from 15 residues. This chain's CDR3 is CASSQDISGNYGYTF. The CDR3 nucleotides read TGCGCCAGCAGCCAAGACATTTCGGGGAACTATGGCTACACCTTC.

CDR3 amino acids: CASSLGFGGSNEQYF. The CDR3 DNA follows: TGCGCCAGCAGCTTGGGGTTCGGGGGGAGCAACGAGCAGTACTTC. The chain employs TRBV5-1 and TRBJ2-7, with 7 bases aligning to TRBD2. This CDR3 has 15 residues. V lost 0 bases, J lost 5 bases, and 8 bases stayed unmatched. The germline V gene encodes CDR1 SGHRS and CDR2 YFSETQ.

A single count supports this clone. In nucleotides, the CDR3 is TGCGCCAGCAGCTTGGGACCGGCTTTCAATCAGCCCCAGCATTTT. Its protein product is CASSLGPAFNQPQHF. The V gene is TRBV5-1, the J gene TRBJ1-5, with D hard to call. Deletions cut 0 bases from V and 3 bases from J, with 10 bases between. Germline loops: CDR1 SGHRS, CDR2 YFSETQ. CDR3 length: 15 amino acids.

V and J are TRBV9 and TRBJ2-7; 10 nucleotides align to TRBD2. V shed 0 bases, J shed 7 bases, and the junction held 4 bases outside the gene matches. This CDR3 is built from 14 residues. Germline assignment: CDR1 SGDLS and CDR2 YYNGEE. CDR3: CASSVVAGGFEQYF. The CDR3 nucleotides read TGTGCCAGCAGCGTAGTAGCGGGAGGTTTTGAGCAGTACTTC.

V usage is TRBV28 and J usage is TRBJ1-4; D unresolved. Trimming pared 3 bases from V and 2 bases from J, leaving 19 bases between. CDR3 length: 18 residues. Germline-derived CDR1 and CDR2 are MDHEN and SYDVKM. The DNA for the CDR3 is TGTGCCAGCAGTTTCGGGGTTGGGAGGCCCGGGACTAATGAAAAACTGTTTTTT. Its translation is CASSFGVGRPGTNEKLFF.

The DNA for the CDR3 is TGTGCCAGCAGCGCTAGCGGACACACAGATACGCAGTATTTT. Translated, it gives CASSASGHTDTQYF. The chain joins TRBV9 to TRBJ2-3, with 7 bases aligning to TRBD2. Looked up from germline, CDR1 is SGDLS and CDR2 is YYNGEE. The CDR3 consists of 14 residues. V trimming: 3 bases; J trimming: 2 bases; junction bases outside the gene matches: 3.

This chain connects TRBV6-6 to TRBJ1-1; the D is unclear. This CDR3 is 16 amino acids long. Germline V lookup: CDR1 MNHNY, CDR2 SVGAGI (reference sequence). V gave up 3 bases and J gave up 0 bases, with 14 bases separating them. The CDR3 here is CASSYFTAGLNTEAFF. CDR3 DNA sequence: TGTGCCAGCAGTTATTTTACGGCAGGCCTGAACACTGAAGCTTTCTTT.

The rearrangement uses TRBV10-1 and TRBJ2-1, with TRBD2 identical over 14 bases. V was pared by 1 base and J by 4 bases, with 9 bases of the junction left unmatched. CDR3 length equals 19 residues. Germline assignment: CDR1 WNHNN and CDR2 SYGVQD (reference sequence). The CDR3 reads CASSELGLAGAISYNEQFF. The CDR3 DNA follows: TGCGCCAGCAGTGAGTTGGGACTAGCGGGAGCCATTTCTTACAATGAGCAGTTCTTC.

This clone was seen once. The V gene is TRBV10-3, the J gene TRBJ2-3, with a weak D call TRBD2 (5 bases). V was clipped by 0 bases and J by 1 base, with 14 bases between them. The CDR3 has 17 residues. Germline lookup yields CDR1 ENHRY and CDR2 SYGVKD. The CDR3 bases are TGTGCCATCAGTGAGTCAGGTTCGGGGTTCGGCACAGATACGCAGTATTTT. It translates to CAISESGSGFGTDTQYF.

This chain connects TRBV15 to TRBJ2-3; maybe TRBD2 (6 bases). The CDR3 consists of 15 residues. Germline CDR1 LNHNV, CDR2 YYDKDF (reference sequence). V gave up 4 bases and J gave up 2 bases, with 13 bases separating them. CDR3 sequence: CATSNGGTPTDTQYF. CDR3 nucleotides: TGTGCCACCAGCAACGGCGGGACCCCCACAGATACGCAGTATTTT.

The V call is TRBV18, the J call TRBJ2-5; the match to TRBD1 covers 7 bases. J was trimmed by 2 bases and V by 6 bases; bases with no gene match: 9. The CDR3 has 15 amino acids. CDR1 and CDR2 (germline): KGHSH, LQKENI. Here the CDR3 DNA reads TGTGCCAGCTCCTCCGTACTGGGACAGCAAGAGACCCAGTACTTC. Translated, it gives CASSSVLGQQETQYF.

Written as DNA, the CDR3 is TGTGCCAGCGTTTTTCAGGGGTTGTCTGGAAACACCATATATTTT. It encodes CASVFQGLSGNTIYF. V and J are TRBV28 and TRBJ1-3, with D possibly TRBD1 on 6 matching bases. Germline CDR1 and CDR2: MDHEN and SYDVKM. The germline V and J ends were trimmed by 8 bases and 1 base, with 15 bases remaining between them. The CDR3 loop spans 15 amino acids.

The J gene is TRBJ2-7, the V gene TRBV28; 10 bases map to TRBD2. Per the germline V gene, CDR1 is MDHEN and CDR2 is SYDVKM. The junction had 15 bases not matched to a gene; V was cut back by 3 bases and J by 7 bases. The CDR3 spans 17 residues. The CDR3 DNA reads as TGTGCCAGCAGTTTGGTCGGAGCGGGAGGGCCCTTGGGTGAGCAGTACTTC. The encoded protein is CASSLVGAGGPLGEQYF.

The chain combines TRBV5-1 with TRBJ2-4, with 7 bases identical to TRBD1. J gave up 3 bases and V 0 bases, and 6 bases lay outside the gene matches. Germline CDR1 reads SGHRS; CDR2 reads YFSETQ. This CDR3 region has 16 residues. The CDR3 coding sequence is TGCGCCAGCAGCTTGGCCGGGACAGTCTTCAAAAACATTCAGTACTTC. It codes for CASSLAGTVFKNIQYF.

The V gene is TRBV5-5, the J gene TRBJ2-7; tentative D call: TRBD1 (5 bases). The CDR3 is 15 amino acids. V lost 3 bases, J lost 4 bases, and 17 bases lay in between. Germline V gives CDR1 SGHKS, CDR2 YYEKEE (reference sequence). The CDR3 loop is CASSSTALPPYEQYF. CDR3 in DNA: TGTGCCAGCAGCTCGACAGCGCTCCCCCCTTACGAGCAGTACTTC.

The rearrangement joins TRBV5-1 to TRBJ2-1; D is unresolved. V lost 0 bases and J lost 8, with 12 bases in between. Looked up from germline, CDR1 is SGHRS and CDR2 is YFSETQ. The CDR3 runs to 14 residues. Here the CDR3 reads CASSLGQRGDEQFF. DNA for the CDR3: TGCGCCAGCAGCTTGGGCCAACGCGGCGATGAGCAGTTCTTC.

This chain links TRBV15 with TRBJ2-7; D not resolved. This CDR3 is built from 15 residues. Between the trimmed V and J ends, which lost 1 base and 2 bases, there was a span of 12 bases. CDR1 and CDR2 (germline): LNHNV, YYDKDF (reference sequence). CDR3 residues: CATSRVYRVTYEQYF. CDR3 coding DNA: TGTGCCACCAGCAGAGTTTACCGGGTTACCTACGAGCAGTACTTC.

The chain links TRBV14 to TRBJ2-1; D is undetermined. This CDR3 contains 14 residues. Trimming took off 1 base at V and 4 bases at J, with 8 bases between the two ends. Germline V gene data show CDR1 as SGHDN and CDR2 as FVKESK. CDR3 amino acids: CASSQGASYNEQFF. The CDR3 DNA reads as TGTGCCAGCAGCCAAGGGGCTAGTTACAATGAGCAGTTCTTC. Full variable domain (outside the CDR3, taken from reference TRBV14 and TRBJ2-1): EAGVTQFPSHSVIEKGQTVTLRCDPISGHDNLYWYRRVMGKEIKFLLHFVKESKQDESGMPNNRFLAERTGGTYSTLKVQPAELEDSGVYFCASSQGASYNEQFFGPGTRLTVL.

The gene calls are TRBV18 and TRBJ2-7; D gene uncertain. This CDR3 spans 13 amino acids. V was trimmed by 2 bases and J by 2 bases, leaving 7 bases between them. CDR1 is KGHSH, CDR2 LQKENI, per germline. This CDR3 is CASSPKTTYEQYF. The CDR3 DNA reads TGTGCCAGCTCACCAAAGACGACCTACGAGCAGTACTTC.

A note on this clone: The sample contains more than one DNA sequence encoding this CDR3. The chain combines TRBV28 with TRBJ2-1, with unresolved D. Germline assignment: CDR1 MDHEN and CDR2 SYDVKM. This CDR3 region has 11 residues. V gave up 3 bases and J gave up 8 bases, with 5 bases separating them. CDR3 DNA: TGTGCCAGCAGTTTGTCACATGAGCAGTTCTTC. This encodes CASSLSHEQFF.

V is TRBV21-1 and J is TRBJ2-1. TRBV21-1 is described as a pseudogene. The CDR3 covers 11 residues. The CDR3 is CAPDPDNEQFF. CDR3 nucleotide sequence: TGTGCCCCGGACCCCGACAATGAGCAGTTCTTC.

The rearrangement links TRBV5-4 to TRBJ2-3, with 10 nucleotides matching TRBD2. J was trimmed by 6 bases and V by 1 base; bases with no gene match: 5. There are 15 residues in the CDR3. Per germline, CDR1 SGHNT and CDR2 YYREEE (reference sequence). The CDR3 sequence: CASSLNLAGEDTQYF. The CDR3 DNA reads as TGTGCCAGCAGCTTGAACCTAGCGGGAGAGGATACGCAGTATTTT.

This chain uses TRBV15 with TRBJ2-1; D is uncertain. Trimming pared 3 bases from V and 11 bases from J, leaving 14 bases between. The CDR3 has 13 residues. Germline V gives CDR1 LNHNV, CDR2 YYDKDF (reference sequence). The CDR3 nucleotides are TGTGCCACCAGCAGCTTGAAACGGCAGAAGCAGTTCTTC. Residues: CATSSLKRQKQFF.